This TCR beta chain was sequenced for a study of blood T cell repertoires in COVID-19. The overall study: Acute and convalescent COVID-19 specimens originated in the United States, Italy and Spain. From T cells, B-cell-depleted T cells, or PBMCs came the material, which was cDNA or gDNA.

Per the original data handling: Reference gene primers were amplified, and this amplification served to estimate nucleated cell counts. Generated by immunoSEQ multiplex PCR, the TCRdb table keeps only in-frame clones and is missing some. That table gives V, J and clone size, and the DNA gave D and trimming. The table records 200,000 to 250,000 clones, approximately 80% of them present only once. This clonotype originated in a woman older than 75 with acute or convalescent COVID-19. The sequenced material came from peripheral blood.

CDR3 coding DNA: TGTGCCAGCAGTTACGGGTCTAGCGGGGCACAGTACTTC. It translates to CASSYGSSGAQYF. This sequence joins TRBV6-5 and TRBJ2-7; 9 bases align to TRBD2. The length of the CDR3 is 13 residues. J lost 10 bases, V lost 2 bases, and 6 bases had no gene match. The germline V gene has CDR1 MNHEY and CDR2 SVGAGI.